This TCR beta chain comes out of a study of T-cell reconstitution after alpha-beta-depleted transplantation in children. This clonotype turned up a few times. V dropped 3 bases and J dropped 0 bases, with 13 bases sitting between them. This CDR3 spans 15 amino acids. Germline CDR1 reads DFQATT; CDR2 reads SNEGSKA (reference sequence). Unique molecular identifiers featured in how the TCRbeta library was prepared. MiXCR, run by TCRdb on the PCR reads, gives a single entry per CDR3 protein. The repertoire has 360,000 or so distinct CDR3 sequences, around 21% of them found once; the top ten carry over 3.5%.

The sequence came from a human donor who donated a stem cell graft to a child with acute myeloid leukemia. Sequences were derived from PBMCs from the stem cell graft donor, sampled from the stem cell graft. The V and J genes are TRBV20-1 and TRBJ2-3, with D possibly being TRBD1 (6 bases). CDR3 protein: CSASTGQLSTDTQYF. The CDR3 nucleotides read TGCAGTGCTAGTACAGGACAGTTGAGCACAGATACGCAGTATTTT.